Listed below are T cell receptor beta chains from one sample, sequenced in a study of cytotoxic CD8 clonotypes in ibrutinib-treated CLL. The repertoire was sequenced with immunoSEQ multiplex PCR; TCRdb's copy has only in-frame clones and lacks some. The sample includes more than 200,000 clones, about 75% of them seen just once. The sequenced sample was PBMCs, obtained after 12 months of ibrutinib treatment. The origin of the receptors is a human donor with chronic lymphocytic leukemia. Both conserved end residues are part of each CDR3. The order of the fields is V gene, J gene, D gene, clone size, CDR3 DNA, CDR3 protein. The D gene is left open where the match is weak. Some rows mark clone size as missing; the rest say once, few, many or name a class of expanded clone.

TRBV15,TRBJ1-5,-,-,TGTGCCACCAGCAGAACACCACCGGGGGGTCAGCCCCAGCATTTT,CATSRTPPGGQPQHF
TRBV14,TRBJ2-5,TRBD1,-,TGTGCCAGCAGCCAAGATGAAGGGGGACAGGGGGGCGAGACCCAGTACTTC,CASSQDEGGQGGETQYF
TRBV6-6,TRBJ2-3,-,-,TGTGCCAGCAGTTACTACGCAGTCACAGATACGCAGTATTTT,CASSYYAVTDTQYF
TRBV7-7,TRBJ2-5,-,once,TGTGCTAGCAGCATGCTCCAAGAGACCCAGTACTTC,CASSMLQETQYF
TRBV2,TRBJ2-2,-,-,TGTGCCACCCGAGTGCGGGACCTTGGGACCGGGGAGCTGTTTTTT,CATRVRDLGTGELFF
TRBV6-1,TRBJ1-1,-,-,TGTGCCAGCAGTGAAGTTAGCACGCCAGATGAAGCTTTCTTT,CASSEVSTPDEAFF
TRBV2,TRBJ1-5,-,-,TGTGCCAGCAGAATCGGGTTAGTAGGGCCCCAGCATTTT,CASRIGLVGPQHF
TRBV18,TRBJ2-3,-,once,TGTGCCAGCTCACCGTTGTCGGGACCTACCACAGATACGCAGTATTTT,CASSPLSGPTTDTQYF
TRBV7-2,TRBJ1-1,-,few,TGTGCCAGCTTTTTCGATGGATGGACTGAAGCTTTCTTT,CASFFDGWTEAFF
TRBV30,TRBJ2-2,-,-,TGTGCCTGCCGGGGGTCTGGCGCCGGGGAGCTGTTTTTT,CACRGSGAGELFF
TRBV2,TRBJ2-5,TRBD1,-,TGTGCCAGCAGGCCGACAGGGGCGCCGCAAGAGACCCAGTACTTC,CASRPTGAPQETQYF
TRBV29-1,TRBJ1-2,-,-,TGCAGCGTTGAAGGCCGGACAGATAATAACTATGGCTACACCTTC,CSVEGRTDNNYGYTF
TRBV28,TRBJ1-2,-,-,TGTGCCAGCAGTCCAGAGATAAGCCGCTATGGCTACACCTTC,CASSPEISRYGYTF
TRBV9,TRBJ2-7,-,once,TGTGCCAGCAGCGTAGTTGAGGATCCCACCTACGAGCAGTACTTC,CASSVVEDPTYEQYF
TRBV7-2,TRBJ2-1,TRBD1,many,TGTGCCAGCAGCACCCGACAGGGAAAGGGTGAGCAGTTCTTC,CASSTRQGKGEQFF
TRBV11-2,TRBJ2-7,-,-,TGTGCCAGCAGCCTACTAACAGGGACGGGAGACTACGAGCAGTACTTC,CASSLLTGTGDYEQYF
TRBV5-1,TRBJ2-1,-,-,TGCGCCAGCATTGGTCCAGGGAGAGGGGTTTACAATGAGCAGTTCTTC,CASIGPGRGVYNEQFF
TRBV14,TRBJ2-5,-,few,TGTGCCAGCAGCCAAGATAGCGGCAGTTCACAAGAGACCCAGTACTTC,CASSQDSGSSQETQYF
TRBV30,TRBJ1-5,-,-,TGTGCCTGGAGTGTACTACAGGGTAGCAATCAGCCCCAGCATTTT,CAWSVLQGSNQPQHF
TRBV19,TRBJ2-1,-,-,TGTGCCAGTAGACTAGGGGGTATCTACAATGAGCAGTTCTTC,CASRLGGIYNEQFF
TRBV30,TRBJ1-5,TRBD1,-,TGTGCCTGGAGTTCACAGGGGAATCAGCCCCAGCATTTT,CAWSSQGNQPQHF
TRBV7-2,TRBJ1-2,TRBD1,-,TGTGCCAGCAGCTTAGCGGGACAGGACGTTTCTGGCTACACCTTC,CASSLAGQDVSGYTF
TRBV25-1,TRBJ1-1,TRBD1,few,TGTGCCAGCGGCCCCAGGGGGCTAAACACTGAAGCTTTCTTT,CASGPRGLNTEAFF
TRBV20-1,TRBJ2-7,-,-,TGCAGTGCTACCGTTCAGTACGAGCAGTACTTC,CSATVQYEQYF
TRBV19,TRBJ1-5,-,-,TGTGCCAGTAGCCTTCGGGGCTACAATCAGCCCCAGCATTTT,CASSLRGYNQPQHF